The rows below give T cell receptor beta chains drawn from one sample of a study of cytomegalovirus exposure and HLA in healthy donors. The repertoire was sequenced with immunoSEQ multiplex PCR; TCRdb's copy has only in-frame clones and lacks some. The sample holds approximately 150,000 clones, 77% seen once. Sequences were obtained from PBMCs. The receptors were sampled from a woman aged 25-40 years in good health and CMV-seronegative. CDR3s leave out the opening cysteine and the closing phenylalanine or tryptophan. Fields, in order: J gene, D gene, V gene, CDR3 protein. A D gene is named only where the DNA matches it firmly.

TRBJ2-3 | TRBD1 | TRBV9 | ASSARQGAGTDTQY
TRBJ1-2 | TRBD1 | TRBV30 | AWSPGGNGYT
TRBJ2-3 | - | TRBV5-6 | ASSFPSGSTDTQY
TRBJ2-3 | - | TRBV7-2 | ASSLARRTVYRSSDTQY
TRBJ2-5 | - | TRBV12-5 | ASGTNPQGLETQY
TRBJ1-3 | - | TRBV15 | ATSRRQRVSGNTIY
TRBJ2-1 | - | TRBV9 | ASSPSREVGEQF
TRBJ2-2 | - | TRBV5-1 | ASIAPSNTGELF
TRBJ2-1 | - | TRBV30 | AWSVKINRQF
TRBJ1-4 | - | TRBV5-1 | ASTLDSPNEKLF
TRBJ2-1 | TRBD1 | TRBV9 | ASSVSGTGDNEQF
TRBJ1-2 | - | TRBV9 | ASSQGVNYGYT
TRBJ1-2 | TRBD1 | TRBV4-1 | ASSQKVGTGRNYGYT
TRBJ2-1 | TRBD1 | TRBV4-3 | ASSQIQGAYGNEQF
TRBJ1-5 | - | TRBV11-2 | ASSLSGSNQPQH
TRBJ1-6 | - | TRBV6-5 | ASSFRHGDSPLH
TRBJ2-2 | - | TRBV7-3 | ASSSTFTGELF
TRBJ1-1 | - | TRBV27 | ARRNRDDTEAF
TRBJ2-3 | TRBD2 | TRBV4-2 | ASSQGLTSGGSTDTQY
TRBJ2-7 | TRBD2 | TRBV10-3 | AISDPPSGGVYEQY
TRBJ2-1 | TRBD2 | TRBV27 | ASSPGTSGNNEQF
TRBJ2-7 | TRBD1 | TRBV4-3 | ASSLDRETEQY
TRBJ2-2 | TRBD2 | TRBV11-3 | ASSSPTSGSFTGELF